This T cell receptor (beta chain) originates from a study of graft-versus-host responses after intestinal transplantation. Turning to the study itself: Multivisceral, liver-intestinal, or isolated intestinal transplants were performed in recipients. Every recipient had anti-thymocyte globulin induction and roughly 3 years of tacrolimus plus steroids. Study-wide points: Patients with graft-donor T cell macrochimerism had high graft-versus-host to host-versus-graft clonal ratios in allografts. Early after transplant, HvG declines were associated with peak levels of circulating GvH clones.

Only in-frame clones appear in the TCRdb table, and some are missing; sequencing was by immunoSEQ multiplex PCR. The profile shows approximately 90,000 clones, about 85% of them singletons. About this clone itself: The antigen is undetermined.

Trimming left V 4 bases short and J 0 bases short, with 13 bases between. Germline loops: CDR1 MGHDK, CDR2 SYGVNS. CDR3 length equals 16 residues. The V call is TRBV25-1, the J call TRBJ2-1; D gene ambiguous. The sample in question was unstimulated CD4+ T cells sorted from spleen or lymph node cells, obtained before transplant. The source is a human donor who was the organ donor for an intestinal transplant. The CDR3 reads CASSAGRMSSYNEQFF. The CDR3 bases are TGTGCCAGCAGTGCTGGGCGCATGAGCTCCTACAATGAGCAGTTCTTC.